The 13 T cell receptor beta chains listed next were all sequenced from one sample in a study of blood T cell repertoires in COVID-19. Method: immunoSEQ multiplex PCR; TCRdb's copy keeps in-frame clones and lacks some. The sample includes some 180,000 clones, approximately 80% of them seen just once. The sequenced material came from PBMCs or T cells enriched from blood (not recorded which). The receptors here all came from a man in his sixties who had been exposed to COVID-19.

The chain recombines TRBV19 with TRBJ2-7, with D maybe TRBD2 (6 bases). Germline V gene lookup returns CDR1 LNHDA and CDR2 SQIVND (reference sequence). The CDR3 sequence is 15 residues long. Trimming left V 7 bases short and J 6 bases short, with 22 bases between. The CDR3 nucleotides read TGTGCCAGTACCCCTGGCCCAGCGGGTGGCGCCGAGCAGTACTTC. As protein: CASTPGPAGGAEQYF.

The genes are TRBV7-9 and TRBJ2-3; 8 bases align to TRBD2. Germline CDR1 reads SEHNR; CDR2 reads FQNEAQ (reference sequence). The V gene end was trimmed by 3 bases and the J gene end by 1 base; junction bases not matched to a gene: 3. The CDR3 contains 15 residues. The CDR3 DNA is TGTGCCAGCAGCTTGTTTAGCGGGGGCACAGATACGCAGTATTTT. Translating it yields CASSLFSGGTDTQYF.

The rearrangement links TRBV12-3 or TRBV12-4 to TRBJ2-1; D not certain. CDR3 size: 12 residues. Between the trimmed V and J ends, which lost 2 bases and 7 bases, there was a span of 6 bases. Here the CDR3 reads CASSLLRNEQFF. The CDR3, as DNA: TGTGCCAGCAGTTTACTTCGTAATGAGCAGTTCTTC.

The chain couples TRBV10-3 to TRBJ2-2, with no clear D. Trimming took 8 bases from V and 0 from J, leaving 13 bases between them. Germline lookup yields CDR1 ENHRY and CDR2 SYGVKD. This CDR3 has 15 amino acids. This CDR3 is CAIQSHTANTGELFF. CDR3 nucleotide sequence: TGTGCCATCCAGTCCCATACAGCGAACACCGGGGAGCTGTTTTTT.

This sequence joins TRBV5-4 and TRBJ1-2; D is possibly TRBD1 (5 bases). Germline lookup yields CDR1 SGHNT and CDR2 YYREEE (reference sequence). The CDR3 totals 14 residues. V was pared by 4 bases and J by 8 bases, with 18 bases between. The CDR3 DNA is TGTGCCAGCAGCCCCCCGACAGCCCCCCAAGGCTACACCTTC. This gives the protein CASSPPTAPQGYTF.

The genes are TRBV1 and TRBJ2-7; the table assigns TRBD2, which was not confirmed against the DNA. TRBV1 is tagged as a pseudogene. This CDR3 is 17 amino acids long. The CDR3 sequence is CTSSQEGGRGYSYEQYF. DNA of the CDR3: TGCACCAGCAGCCAAGAGGGGGGGCGTGGTTACTCCTACGAGCAGTACTTC.

The rearrangement uses TRBV5-5 and TRBJ2-7, with TRBD1 matching 10 bases. The trim removed 3 bases at V and 0 bases at J, leaving 6 bases unmatched. Per the germline V gene, CDR1 is SGHKS and CDR2 is YYEKEE (reference sequence). The CDR3 runs 16 residues. The CDR3 sequence: CASSSTGGYSSYEQYF. CDR3 DNA: TGTGCCAGCAGCTCGACAGGGGGCTATAGCTCCTACGAGCAGTACTTC.

The rearrangement uses TRBV27 and TRBJ1-1, with D unresolved. Germline CDR1 MNHEY, CDR2 SMNVEV (reference sequence). With 2 bases removed from V and 7 bases from J, the gap between germline ends came to 11 bases. This CDR3 spans 13 amino acids. This chain's CDR3 is CASSLPETGEAFF. CDR3 bases: TGTGCCAGCAGTTTACCTGAGACGGGTGAAGCTTTCTTT.

This clone was seen once. CDR3 sequence (DNA): TGCGCCAGCAGCTTGGCCGGGACAAATAACTATGGCTACACCTTC. Translating gives CASSLAGTNNYGYTF. This chain joins TRBV5-1 and TRBJ1-2; tentatively, D is TRBD1 (6 bases). Germline assignment: CDR1 SGHRS and CDR2 YFSETQ. There are 15 residues in the CDR3. V gave up 0 bases and J gave up 1 base, with 10 bases separating them.

The chain uses TRBV19 and TRBJ2-3; 13 positions match TRBD2. The ends lost 5 bases at V and 1 base at J; junction bases unmatched: 6. The germline CDR1 and CDR2 sequences are LNHDA and SQIVND (reference sequence). The CDR3 has 17 residues. The CDR3: CASSLGTSGVGTDTQYF. CDR3 coding DNA: TGTGCCAGTAGTTTGGGGACTAGCGGGGTGGGCACAGATACGCAGTATTTT.

The chain employs TRBV6-5 and TRBJ2-1; the match to TRBD2 covers 7 bases. Germline values: CDR1 MNHEY, CDR2 SVGAGI. The CDR3 extends over 13 amino acids. The V segment lost 6 bases and the J segment 6 bases; nucleotides outside the gene matches: 5. The CDR3 spells CASRLGEGNEQFF. Written as DNA, the CDR3 is TGTGCCAGCAGACTCGGGGAGGGCAATGAGCAGTTCTTC.

The chain uses TRBV28 and TRBJ2-7; maybe TRBD2 (6 bases). V lost 7 bases and J 0 bases, leaving 13 bases between the germline ends. Germline V gene lookup returns CDR1 MDHEN and CDR2 SYDVKM. The CDR3 runs to 14 residues. CDR3 amino acids: CASIGTLSSYEQYF. The CDR3 DNA is TGTGCCAGCATTGGGACTCTCAGCTCCTACGAGCAGTACTTC.

The chain is built from TRBV30 and TRBJ2-7; 9 bases align to TRBD2. The CDR3 runs 16 residues. Germline CDR1 GTSNPN, CDR2 SVGIG (reference sequence). Trimming took 3 bases from V and 3 from J; bases not matched to a gene: 12. CDR3 in amino acids: CAWSQAASGIHYEQYF. CDR3 DNA: TGTGCCTGGAGCCAGGCTGCTAGCGGGATTCACTACGAGCAGTACTTC.